This T cell receptor beta chain was identified in a study of spatial heterogeneity in lung cancer. Study details: Sequenced were any available follow-up PBMC samples, which had been obtained a median of approximately two years after resection. TCR and UMI combinations that were unique each appeared, on average, more than ten times in raw reads. Study-level findings and limits: Compared with follow-up, resection was when ubiquitous expanded tumor TCRs appeared in blood more.

A unique molecular identifier was carried by every single TCR cDNA molecule. TCRdb ran MiXCR on the 5' RACE reads and lists one entry per CDR3 protein. Of over 85,000 distinct CDR3 sequences listed, roughly 19% are singletons. Germline-derived CDR1 and CDR2 are LGHNA and YSLEER. The CDR3 loop spans 16 amino acids. V was clipped by 0 bases and J by 4 bases; unmatched bases: 6. This clonotype appeared a few times. Antigen: not known. As for time point: blood at routine non-recurrence follow-up after resection. The sequence was collected from a male donor with early-stage non-small cell lung cancer. The material sequenced was PBMCs, taken at follow-up. This chain uses TRBV4-3 with TRBJ2-3; 8 bases match TRBD2. The CDR3 nucleotides are TGCGCCAGCAGCCAAGATAGAGCGGGGGCATCAGATACGCAGTATTTT. The encoded protein is CASSQDRAGASDTQYF.